This T cell receptor beta chain was captured in a study of T-cell memory formation after mild COVID-19. Notes on the study in general: For second-wave clones that peaked at day 37, SARS-CoV-2 specificity went unverified.

From germline, CDR1 is LNHDA and CDR2 SQIVND (reference sequence). The CDR3 is made up of 21 amino acids. The V and J ends lost 5 bases and 2 bases, in that order; junction bases with no gene match: 22. A note on this clonotype: Its target is not known.

One entry per CDR3 protein, called by TCRdb with MiXCR from the 5' RACE reads. The sample lists 200,000 to 300,000 distinct CDR3 sequences; over 8.5% were seen once. Sequencing input: PBMCs or a T cell subset sorted from them (not recorded which). This chain links TRBV19 with TRBJ1-5; 9 nucleotides line up with TRBD1. This sequence originates from a man aged 18 to 30 who had mild COVID-19 (a few samples of this study predate the infection). Cell type and time point are not known. Written as DNA, the CDR3 is TGTGCCAGTAGTTCCTCGAAGGGAGGACAGGGGTCGACTTTAGGCAATCAGCCCCAGCATTTT. Translating it yields CASSSSKGGQGSTLGNQPQHF.